The present T cell receptor beta chain was sequenced within a study of blood T cell repertoires in COVID-19. The overall study: The United States, Italy and Spain provided the acute and convalescent COVID-19 samples.

Methods used by the authors: How many nucleated cells were present was estimated from reference gene primer amplification. Profiled with immunoSEQ multiplex PCR; TCRdb holds only in-frame clones, not every one. V and J calls and clone size are given by that table; D and trimming were obtained from the DNA. The table shows some 270,000 clones, with around 82% occurring only once. Seattle's enrolled individuals joined amid active infection and were then monitored longitudinally. The ends lost 1 base at V and 4 bases at J; junction bases unmatched: 7. The CDR3 extends over 16 amino acids. CDR1 is SGHVS, CDR2 FQNEAQ, per germline.

The sequenced sample consisted of peripheral blood. The receptor was isolated from a human donor with COVID-19, enrolled during active disease. The donor label of this sample is uncertain. The chain links TRBV7-8 to TRBJ2-7, with 10 bases fitting TRBD1. CDR3 sequence (DNA): TGTGCCAGCAGCTTAGACACCGGGACAGGGGAATACGAGCAGTACTTC. It is translated as CASSLDTGTGEYEQYF.